Listed below are T cell receptor beta chains from one sample, sequenced in a study of CD8+ T cells in alopecia areata. This table comes from immunoSEQ multiplex PCR, and its TCRdb copy is limited to in-frame clones, with some not included. The sample lists 200,000 to 250,000 clones, approximately 52% occurring once. This specimen was CD4+ T cells sorted from blood, taken at week 0. These receptors were obtained from a human donor with alopecia areata. The CDR3 runs from the conserved cysteine through the conserved F or W. Each record gives: J gene, V gene, clone size, D gene, CDR3 protein, CDR3 DNA. A D gene is named only where the DNA matches it firmly. Clone sizes are given selectively: once, few, many, or a class where the clone is expanded.

TRBJ2-2	TRBV30	NA	NA	CAWRAMGHPRVNTGELFF	TGTGCCTGGAGGGCAATGGGACACCCGAGGGTGAACACCGGGGAGCTGTTTTTT
TRBJ1-5	TRBV2	NA	NA	CASSSGNSNQPQHF	TGTGCCAGCAGTTCGGGGAATAGCAATCAGCCCCAGCATTTT
TRBJ1-1	TRBV6-1	NA	NA	CASSYRLNTEAFF	TGTGCCAGCAGTTATCGGTTGAACACTGAAGCTTTCTTT
TRBJ2-3	TRBV29-1	few	NA	CSVYTDTQYF	TGCAGCGTTTACACAGATACGCAGTATTTT
TRBJ2-7	TRBV19	NA	NA	CASSTILGIYEQYF	TGTGCCAGTAGTACCATATTGGGGATCTACGAGCAGTACTTC
TRBJ2-3	TRBV29-1	NA	NA	CSVAAYMGTTDTQYF	TGCAGCGTCGCCGCATACATGGGAACCACAGATACGCAGTATTTT
TRBJ2-1	TRBV4-2	NA	TRBD1	CASSQDPWDRSQDEQFF	TGTGCCAGCAGCCAAGACCCCTGGGACAGGAGCCAGGATGAGCAGTTCTTC
TRBJ1-5	TRBV4-1	NA	NA	CASSQDHFMGQPQHF	TGCGCCAGCAGCCAAGATCATTTTATGGGGCAGCCCCAGCATTTT
TRBJ2-1	TRBV9	few	NA	CASSVGRAGYNEQFF	TGTGCCAGCAGCGTAGGCAGGGCGGGGTACAATGAGCAGTTCTTC
TRBJ1-1	TRBV7-2	NA	NA	CASSLAMLNTEAFF	TGTGCCAGCAGCTTAGCCATGCTGAACACTGAAGCTTTCTTT
TRBJ1-5	TRBV30	NA	NA	CAWSLRGGNQPQHF	TGTGCCTGGAGTCTGCGGGGCGGCAATCAGCCCCAGCATTTT
TRBJ1-2	TRBV30	NA	NA	CAWNPGPSFRGYTF	TGTGCCTGGAACCCGGGACCGAGTTTTCGGGGCTACACCTTC
TRBJ2-4	TRBV6-5	NA	NA	CASSYGATADIQYF	TGTGCCAGCAGTTACGGGGCGACTGCAGACATTCAGTACTTC
TRBJ2-7	TRBV15	NA	NA	CATSQIGRQTYEQYF	TGTGCCACCAGCCAGATCGGTAGACAGACCTACGAGCAGTACTTC
TRBJ2-3	TRBV4-1	few	NA	CASSQERYRGDTQYF	TGCGCCAGCAGCCAAGAACGGTATCGGGGAGATACGCAGTATTTT
TRBJ2-5	TRBV19	NA	TRBD2	CASSLTSGPQETQYF	TGTGCCAGTAGTCTGACTAGCGGGCCGCAAGAGACCCAGTACTTC
TRBJ1-2	TRBV9	NA	TRBD1	CASSVGAGTDYGYTF	TGTGCCAGCAGCGTAGGAGCCGGGACAGACTATGGCTACACCTTC
TRBJ1-2	TRBV5-1	NA	NA	CASSLTANYGYTF	TGCGCCAGCAGCCTGACAGCTAACTATGGCTACACCTTC
TRBJ1-4	TRBV14	NA	NA	CASSQVTAPTNEKLFF	TGTGCCAGCAGCCAAGTCACGGCTCCAACTAATGAAAAACTGTTTTTT
TRBJ2-7	TRBV29-1	NA	TRBD2	CSVVPPGREGYEQYF	TGCAGCGTTGTGCCTCCGGGGCGGGAGGGTTACGAGCAGTACTTC
TRBJ2-1	TRBV19	NA	TRBD1	CASSMVQGSRNNEQFF	TGTGCCAGTAGTATGGTACAGGGGAGTAGGAACAATGAGCAGTTCTTC
TRBJ1-2	TRBV6-6	NA	TRBD1	CASSYSQGAGYTF	TGTGCCAGCAGTTACTCCCAGGGGGCTGGCTACACCTTC
TRBJ2-6	TRBV2	NA	NA	CASSGLTGANVLTF	TGTGCCAGCAGTGGGCTGACTGGGGCCAACGTCCTGACTTTC
TRBJ1-1	TRBV30	NA	TRBD1	CASSLAQGRNTEAFF	TGTGCCTCTTCCCTCGCACAGGGGAGGAACACTGAAGCTTTCTTT
TRBJ2-7	TRBV5-1	NA	NA	CASRDSSYEQYF	TGCGCCAGCAGGGACAGCTCCTACGAGCAGTACTTC
TRBJ2-1	TRBV6-6	NA	TRBD2	CASSTSGEYNEQFF	TGTGCCAGCAGTACTAGCGGAGAGTACAATGAGCAGTTCTTC
TRBJ2-3	TRBV29-1	NA	TRBD1	CSVDLQGATDTQYF	TGCAGCGTTGACCTACAGGGGGCCACAGATACGCAGTATTTT
TRBJ1-2	TRBV30	few	NA	CAWSPGGGSYSGYTF	TGTGCCTGGAGCCCCGGAGGGGGAAGTTACTCGGGCTACACCTTC
TRBJ2-1	TRBV5-8	once	NA	CASSFDPLGWFF	TGTGCCAGCAGCTTTGACCCCCTCGGGTGGTTCTTC